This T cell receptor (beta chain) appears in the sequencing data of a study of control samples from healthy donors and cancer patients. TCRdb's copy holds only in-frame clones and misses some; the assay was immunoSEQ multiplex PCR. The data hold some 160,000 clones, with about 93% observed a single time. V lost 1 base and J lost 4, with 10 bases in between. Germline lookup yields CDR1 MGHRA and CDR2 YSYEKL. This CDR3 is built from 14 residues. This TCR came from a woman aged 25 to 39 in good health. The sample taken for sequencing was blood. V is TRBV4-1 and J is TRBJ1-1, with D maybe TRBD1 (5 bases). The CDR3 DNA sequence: TGCGCCAGCAGCCAAGCCCCAGGGAGCACTGAAGCTTTCTTT. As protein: CASSQAPGSTEAFF.